A single sample is the source of the 16 T cell receptor beta chains below, sequenced in a study of control samples from healthy donors and cancer patients. Method: immunoSEQ multiplex PCR; TCRdb's copy keeps in-frame clones and lacks some. This sample carries roughly 130,000 clones, more than 85% of them seen once, and the ten largest clones take 1.5% to 2%. Sequencing input: PBMCs. Receptors were obtained from a man aged 45-65 years with head and neck cancer.

The gene calls are TRBV7-8 and TRBJ1-1; the D is unclear. The CDR3 is made up of 12 amino acids. Between the trimmed V and J ends, which lost 6 bases and 10 bases, there was a span of 15 bases. Germline CDR1 SGHVS, CDR2 FQNEAQ. In DNA, the CDR3 is TGTGCCAGCAGACCCCCAACCCTTGGAGCTTTCTTT. It encodes CASRPPTLGAFF.

The rearrangement uses TRBV28 and TRBJ2-1; 11 nucleotides agree with TRBD2. The germline gives CDR1 MDHEN, CDR2 SYDVKM. The CDR3 runs 16 residues. V lost 4 bases, J lost 7 bases, and 9 bases stayed unmatched. CDR3 nucleotide sequence: TGTGCCAGCAGTTCCGTAGCGGGGGGGCCTGGGAATGAGCAGTTCTTC. This gives the protein CASSSVAGGPGNEQFF.

Concerning this clone: A much larger clone sits a single nucleotide away, making a read error possible. The rearrangement uses TRBV5-6 and TRBJ1-4, with D possibly being TRBD1 (5 bases). The ends were cut back, 4 bases at V and 3 bases at J, with 7 bases in the middle. The germline V gene encodes CDR1 SGHDT and CDR2 YYEEEE. This CDR3 comprises 13 residues. CDR3 nucleotide sequence: TGTGCCAGCAGCCAGGGAGCTAATGAAAAACTGTTTTTT. It encodes CASSQGANEKLFF.

This clone was picked up a small number of times. This chain connects TRBV7-9 to TRBJ2-2, with D hard to call. Germline assignment: CDR1 SEHNR and CDR2 FQNEAQ (reference sequence). Trimming pared 2 bases from V and 3 bases from J, leaving 13 bases between. CDR3 length equals 16 residues. The CDR3 coding sequence is TGTGCCAGCAGCTTAATCGGGCTTACCCACACCGGGGAGCTGTTTTTT. It is translated as CASSLIGLTHTGELFF.

The genes are TRBV28 and TRBJ2-7; 9 bases map to TRBD1. After removal of 3 bases from V and 3 bases from J, the junction contained 6 bases not matched to a gene. Per the germline V gene, CDR1 is MDHEN and CDR2 is SYDVKM. This CDR3 contains 15 residues. The CDR3 reads CASSLVTGGDYEQYF. The CDR3 DNA is TGTGCCAGCAGTTTGGTGACAGGGGGTGACTACGAGCAGTACTTC.

This sequence joins TRBV30 and TRBJ2-3; a weak D match, TRBD1 (5 bases). V lost 3 bases and J 1 base, leaving 8 bases between the germline ends. CDR1 is GTSNPN, CDR2 SVGIG, per germline (reference sequence). CDR3 length: 13 residues. The CDR3 loop reads CAWRGAGTDTQYF. The CDR3 nucleotides are TGTGCCTGGAGAGGGGCTGGCACAGATACGCAGTATTTT.

V is TRBV2 and J is TRBJ1-1; D gene unclear. The V end lost 8 bases, the J end lost 0 bases, and 13 bases lay between the germline ends. Germline values: CDR1 SNHLY, CDR2 FYNNEI. The CDR3 is 14 residues long. The CDR3 region is CASRPRRLNTEAFF. The DNA of the CDR3 is TGTGCCAGCCGACCGCGGCGGCTGAACACTGAAGCTTTCTTT.

CDR3 residues: CASNGLLRVQFF. CDR3 bases: TGTGCCAGCAACGGGTTGCTCCGGGTCCAGTTCTTC. The chain uses TRBV6-4 and TRBJ2-1; no clear D gene. CDR1 is MRHNA, CDR2 SNTAGT, per germline. V was cut by 7 bases and J by 13 bases, with 17 bases left in between. CDR3 length: 12 amino acids.

The rearrangement links TRBV11-2 to TRBJ1-6; D possibly corresponds to TRBD1 (5 bases). V lost 7 bases to trimming and J lost 2 bases, with 15 bases between them. Germline V gene lookup returns CDR1 SGHAT and CDR2 FQNNGV. This CDR3 has 16 amino acids. The chain's CDR3 is CASKLGTGAYNSPLHF. The CDR3, as DNA: TGTGCCAGCAAACTAGGGACGGGAGCCTATAATTCACCCCTCCACTTT. The variable domain in full, completed from reference TRBV11-2 and TRBJ1-6, reads EAGVAQSPRYKIIEKRQSVAFWCNPISGHATLYWYQQILGQGPKLLIQFQNNGVVDDSQLPKDRFSAERLKGVDSTLKIQPAKLEDSAVYLCASKLGTGAYNSPLHFGNGTRLTVT.

The rearrangement joins TRBV25-1 to TRBJ1-3; no clear D gene. The CDR3 extends over 13 amino acids. CDR1 and CDR2 (germline): MGHDK, SYGVNS. V was pared by 7 bases and J by 0 bases, with 7 bases between. The CDR3 region has the DNA TGTGCCAGCAAGTTGGGCTCTGGAAACACCATATATTTT. This sequence encodes CASKLGSGNTIYF. Using reference TRBV25-1 and TRBJ1-3 for the parts outside the CDR3, the full variable domain is EADIYQTPRYLVIGTGKKITLECSQTMGHDKMYWYQQDPGMELHLIHYSYGVNSTEKGDLSSESTVSRIRTEHFPLTLESARPSHTSQYLCASKLGSGNTIYFGEGSWLTVV.

This chain connects TRBV14 to TRBJ1-2; D ambiguous. Trimming pared 0 bases from V and 4 bases from J, leaving 15 bases between. The CDR3 totals 16 residues. Germline assignment: CDR1 SGHDN and CDR2 FVKESK. The CDR3 is CASSQDEGTARYGYTF. The DNA for the CDR3 is TGTGCCAGCAGCCAAGATGAAGGTACGGCTCGCTATGGCTACACCTTC. Based on the CDR3 plus reference TRBV14 and TRBJ1-2, the full variable domain is EAGVTQFPSHSVIEKGQTVTLRCDPISGHDNLYWYRRVMGKEIKFLLHFVKESKQDESGMPNNRFLAERTGGTYSTLKVQPAELEDSGVYFCASSQDEGTARYGYTFGSGTRLTVV.

This clone was detected a few times. This rearrangement joins TRBV5-1 to TRBJ2-3; D could derive from TRBD1 or TRBD2 (5 bases each). The CDR3 has 15 amino acids. The ends were cut back, 3 bases at V and 0 bases at J, with 11 bases in the middle. The germline CDR1 and CDR2 sequences are SGHRS and YFSETQ. DNA of the CDR3: TGCGCCAGCAGCTCCGGGGACGGGAGCACAGATACGCAGTATTTT. Amino acids: CASSSGDGSTDTQYF.

The V gene is TRBV7-3, the J gene TRBJ2-3; the match to TRBD1 covers 7 bases. The CDR3 covers 14 residues. J gave up 4 bases and V 5 bases, and 6 bases lay outside the gene matches. CDR1 is SGHTA, CDR2 FQGTGA, per germline. CDR3 region: CASSASTGPDTQYF. For the CDR3, the DNA is TGTGCCAGCAGCGCGTCGACAGGGCCAGATACGCAGTATTTT.

V and J are TRBV5-1 and TRBJ2-7, with TRBD1 identical over 10 bases. V lost 4 bases, J lost 7 bases, and 8 bases stayed unmatched. Germline CDR1 SGHRS, CDR2 YFSETQ. CDR3 length: 14 amino acids. The CDR3 is CASSPVDRGYEQYF. The CDR3 DNA sequence: TGCGCCAGCAGCCCGGTGGACAGGGGGTATGAGCAGTACTTC.

This clone was detected once. The gene calls are TRBV12-3 or TRBV12-4 and TRBJ2-1; no clear D. V gave up 7 bases and J gave up 4 bases, with 11 bases separating them. CDR3 length equals 13 residues. CDR3 residues: CASTPDGYNEQFF. CDR3 in DNA: TGTGCCAGCACCCCAGACGGATACAATGAGCAGTTCTTC.

V usage is TRBV3-1 (or the pseudogene TRBV3-2) and J usage is TRBJ1-6; TRBD1 matches at 8 bases. Trimming took 1 base from V and 5 from J; bases not matched to a gene: 1. Germline V gene lookup returns CDR1 LGHDT and CDR2 YNNKEL (reference sequence). The CDR3 sequence is 15 residues long. The CDR3 nucleotides are TGTGCCAGCAGCCAAGGGACAGGGAATAATTCACCCCTCCACTTT. This gives the protein CASSQGTGNNSPLHF.